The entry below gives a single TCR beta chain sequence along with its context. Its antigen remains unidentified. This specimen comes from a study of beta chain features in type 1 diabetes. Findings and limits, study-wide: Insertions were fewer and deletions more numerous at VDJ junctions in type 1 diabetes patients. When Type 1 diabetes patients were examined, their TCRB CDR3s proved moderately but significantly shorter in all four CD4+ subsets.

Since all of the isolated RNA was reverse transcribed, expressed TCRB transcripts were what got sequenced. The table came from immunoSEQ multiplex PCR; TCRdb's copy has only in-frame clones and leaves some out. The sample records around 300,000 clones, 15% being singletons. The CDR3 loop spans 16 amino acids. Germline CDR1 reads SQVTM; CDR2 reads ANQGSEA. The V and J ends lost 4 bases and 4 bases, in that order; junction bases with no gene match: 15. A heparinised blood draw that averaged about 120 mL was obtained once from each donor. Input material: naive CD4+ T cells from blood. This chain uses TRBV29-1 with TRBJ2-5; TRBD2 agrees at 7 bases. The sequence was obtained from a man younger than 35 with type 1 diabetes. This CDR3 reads CSVVLKGREGGETQYF. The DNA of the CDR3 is TGCAGCGTTGTCCTGAAGGGCAGGGAGGGTGGAGAGACCCAGTACTTC.